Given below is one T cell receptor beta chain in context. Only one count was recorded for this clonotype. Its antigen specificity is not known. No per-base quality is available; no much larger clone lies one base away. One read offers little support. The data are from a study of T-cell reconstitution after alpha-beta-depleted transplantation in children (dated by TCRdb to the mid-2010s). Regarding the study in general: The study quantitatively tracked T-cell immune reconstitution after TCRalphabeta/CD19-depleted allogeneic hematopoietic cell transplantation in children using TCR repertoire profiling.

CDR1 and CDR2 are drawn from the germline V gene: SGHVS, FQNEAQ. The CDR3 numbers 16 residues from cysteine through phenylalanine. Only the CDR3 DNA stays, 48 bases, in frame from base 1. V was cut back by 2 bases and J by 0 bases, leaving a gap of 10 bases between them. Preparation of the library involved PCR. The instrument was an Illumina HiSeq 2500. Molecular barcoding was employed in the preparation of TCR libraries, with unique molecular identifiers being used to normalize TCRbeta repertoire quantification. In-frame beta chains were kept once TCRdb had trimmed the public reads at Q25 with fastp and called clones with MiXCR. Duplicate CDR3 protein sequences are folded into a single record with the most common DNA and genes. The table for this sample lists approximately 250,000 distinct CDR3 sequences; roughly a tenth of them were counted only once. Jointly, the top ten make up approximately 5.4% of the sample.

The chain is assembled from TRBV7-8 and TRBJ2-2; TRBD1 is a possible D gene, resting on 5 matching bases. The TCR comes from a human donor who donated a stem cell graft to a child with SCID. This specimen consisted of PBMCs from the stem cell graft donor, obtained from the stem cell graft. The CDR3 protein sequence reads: CASSLLSRANTGELFF. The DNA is TGTGCCAGCAGCTTACTGTCCAGGGCGAACACCGGGGAGCTGTTTTTT.